The next 3 T cell receptor beta chains were all read from a single sample in a study of T-cell reconstitution after alpha-beta-depleted transplantation in children. For TCRbeta, the library was prepared with unique molecular identifiers. TCRdb called the PCR reads again in MiXCR, with one record for every CDR3 protein. The sample gives about 490,000 distinct CDR3 sequences, roughly 10% of which show up once; 2% to 2.5% is in the top ten. The starting material was PBMCs, obtained before TCRalphabeta/CD19-depleted stem cell transplant. Source of these receptors: a child aged 2 to 10 with inherited bone marrow failure, due to receive a stem cell transplant.

This chain uses TRBV2 with TRBJ2-7; 9 bases are shared with TRBD2. Trimming cost V 6 bases and J 1 base; bases outside gene matches: 7. The CDR3 is 15 residues long. Germline V gives CDR1 SNHLY, CDR2 FYNNEI. The CDR3 coding sequence is TGTGCCAGCAGCGGCCTAGCGGGATCATCCTACGAGCAGTACTTC. This sequence encodes CASSGLAGSSYEQYF.

There are a few counts of this clonotype. V usage is TRBV19 and J usage is TRBJ1-1, with TRBD1 identical over 9 bases. The V segment lost 8 bases and the J segment 0 bases; nucleotides outside the gene matches: 1. The germline V gene has CDR1 LNHDA and CDR2 SQIVND (reference sequence). The length of the CDR3 is 13 residues. The DNA for the CDR3 is TGTGCCAGTGGGACAGGGTTGAACACTGAAGCTTTCTTT. Residues: CASGTGLNTEAFF. Filled out from reference TRBV19 and TRBJ1-1, the complete variable domain reads DGGITQSPKYLFRKEGQNVTLSCEQNLNHDAMYWYRQDPGQGLRLIYYSQIVNDFQKGDIAEGYSVSREKKESFPLTVTSAQKNPTAFYLCASGTGLNTEAFFGQGTRLTVV.

The table lists this clonotype with a few counts. The J gene is TRBJ2-5, the V gene TRBV10-3; the match to TRBD2 covers 11 bases. The trim removed 6 bases at V and 3 bases at J, leaving 12 bases unmatched. The CDR3 is 17 amino acids. CDR1 ENHRY and CDR2 SYGVKD come from the germline V gene. The CDR3 sequence: CAISNIRTSGREETQYF. DNA for the CDR3: TGTGCCATCAGCAATATTAGGACTAGCGGGCGCGAAGAGACCCAGTACTTC.